In this sample, the clone carrying this TCR beta chain turned up once. The antigen remains unidentified. These data belong to a study of T cell responses to AZD1222 COVID-19 vaccine. Data came from immunoSEQ multiplex PCR; TCRdb stores just in-frame clones and leaves some out. The repertoire includes about 84,000 clones, approximately 83% of them detected once, and over 10% sits in the top ten. The ends were cut back, 4 bases at V and 5 bases at J, with 11 bases in the middle. Germline V lookup: CDR1 KGHDR, CDR2 SFDVKD. CDR3 length: 14 amino acids. Points from the study as a whole: Unmutated variant regions are reportedly targeted by nearly half of spike-specific TCRs. The number of AZD1222 recipients seropositive at baseline was only five or six. Donors skewed white British and female; clonal diversity was possibly underestimated.

The origin of this receptor is an adult who received the AZD1222 COVID-19 vaccine. Sequences were derived from peripheral blood, sampled 28 days after the second AZD1222 dose. The chain links TRBV24-1 to TRBJ2-1; D not certain. DNA for the CDR3: TGTGCCACCAGTGAAAAAGCTAGGGACAATGAGCAGTTCTTC. Amino acid sequence: CATSEKARDNEQFF.